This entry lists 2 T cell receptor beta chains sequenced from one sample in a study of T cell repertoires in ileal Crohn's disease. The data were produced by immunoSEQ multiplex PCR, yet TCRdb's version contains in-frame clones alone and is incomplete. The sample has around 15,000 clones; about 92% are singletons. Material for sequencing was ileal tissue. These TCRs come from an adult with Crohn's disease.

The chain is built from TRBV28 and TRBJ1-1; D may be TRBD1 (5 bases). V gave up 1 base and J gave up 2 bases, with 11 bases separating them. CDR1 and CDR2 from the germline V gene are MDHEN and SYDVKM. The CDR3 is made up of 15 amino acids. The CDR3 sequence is CASSLLRGGNTEAFF. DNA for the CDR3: TGTGCCAGCAGTTTATTACGGGGGGGAAACACTGAAGCTTTCTTT.

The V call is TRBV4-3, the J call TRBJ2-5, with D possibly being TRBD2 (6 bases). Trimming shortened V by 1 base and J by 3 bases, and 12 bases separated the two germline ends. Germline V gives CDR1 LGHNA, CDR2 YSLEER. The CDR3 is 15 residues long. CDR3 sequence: CASSQVPSGEETQYF. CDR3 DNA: TGCGCCAGCAGCCAAGTACCCTCGGGGGAAGAGACCCAGTACTTC.